Below, 17 T cell receptor beta chains from the same sample are listed, as sequenced in a study of cytomegalovirus exposure and HLA in healthy donors. With 60 Vbeta and 13 Jbeta primers, the PCR was carried out. TCRdb's table, derived via immunoSEQ multiplex PCR, lists solely in-frame clones and lacks some. The data contain around 160,000 clones, over 80% of them singletons. What was sequenced was PBMCs. Receptors originate from a man aged 45-65 years in good health and CMV-seropositive.

The chain joins TRBV30 to TRBJ1-5, with TRBD1 matching 7 bases. CDR1 is GTSNPN and CDR2 is SVGIG in the germline V gene (reference sequence). This CDR3 region has 14 residues. The junction had 4 bases not matched to a gene; V was cut back by 1 base and J by 4 bases. The CDR3: CAWSGTGGNQPQHF. The CDR3 coding sequence is TGTGCCTGGAGTGGGACAGGTGGGAATCAGCCCCAGCATTTT.

The V call is TRBV5-4, the J call TRBJ2-1; maybe TRBD1 (9 bases). V was trimmed by 0 bases and J by 10 bases, leaving 23 bases between them. CDR3 size: 17 residues. Per germline, CDR1 SGHNT and CDR2 YYREEE (reference sequence). DNA for the CDR3: TGTGCCAGCAGCTTGGTCGGGGGGGGACAGGGAATCAGGGAGCAGTTCTTC. Translated, it gives CASSLVGGGQGIREQFF.

The V and J genes are TRBV7-2 and TRBJ2-1; 8 nucleotides agree with TRBD2. This CDR3 spans 17 amino acids. V was pared by 1 base and J by 4 bases, with 9 bases of the junction left unmatched. The germline CDR1 and CDR2 sequences are SGHTA and FQGNSA. The CDR3 nucleotides are TGTGCCAGCAGCTTAGACTCCCGGACTAGCCTTTACAATGAGCAGTTCTTC. Translating gives CASSLDSRTSLYNEQFF.

Comments on this clone: Different DNA sequences within this sample yield the same CDR3. The V gene is TRBV9, the J gene TRBJ2-4, with D perhaps TRBD2 (6 bases). V lost 2 bases and J 0 bases, leaving 24 bases between the germline ends. This CDR3 region has 20 residues. Per the germline V gene, CDR1 is SGDLS and CDR2 is YYNGEE. CDR3 DNA: TGTGCCAGCAGCGTTGGGTCGGGAGAAGGGCACGCACTAGCCAAAAACATTCAGTACTTC. Translation: CASSVGSGEGHALAKNIQYF. The full variable domain, its missing parts supplied by reference TRBV9 and TRBJ2-4, is DSGVTQTPKHLITATGQRVTLRCSPRSGDLSVYWYQQSLDQGLQFLIQYYNGEERAKGNILERFSAQQFPDLHSELNLSSLELGDSALYFCASSVGSGEGHALAKNIQYFGAGTRLSVL.

The V gene is TRBV7-9, the J gene TRBJ2-6, with no clear D. Trimming took off 4 bases at V and 2 bases at J, with 12 bases between the two ends. The CDR3 runs to 16 residues. Germline CDR1 reads SEHNR; CDR2 reads FQNEAQ (reference sequence). CDR3 sequence reads: CASSSRVRTGANVLTF. CDR3 nucleotide sequence: TGTGCCAGCAGCTCCCGGGTCAGAACTGGGGCCAACGTCCTGACTTTC.

This rearrangement joins TRBV11-2 to TRBJ2-7; D not resolved. V was shortened by 3 bases and J by 6 bases, with 15 bases between the two germline ends. The length of the CDR3 is 14 residues. Germline lookup yields CDR1 SGHAT and CDR2 FQNNGV. The CDR3 DNA is TGTGCCAGCAGCTTTCAACAGATTCCGTCCGAGCAGTACTTC. Amino acid sequence: CASSFQQIPSEQYF.

The DNA for the CDR3 is TGTGCCAGTAGTCCCCACGGACAGGCCGCGATGAATCAGCCCCAGCATTTT. Residues: CASSPHGQAAMNQPQHF. This chain uses TRBV19 with TRBJ1-5, with 7 bases matching TRBD1. The germline CDR1 and CDR2 sequences are LNHDA and SQIVND (reference sequence). This CDR3 contains 17 residues. Trimming cost V 5 bases and J 4 bases; bases outside gene matches: 14.

The chain has TRBV10-1 and TRBJ2-3; TRBD2 is a possible D gene (6 bases). The germline V and J ends were trimmed by 3 bases and 0 bases, with 19 bases remaining between them. The CDR3 runs to 18 residues. The germline V gene encodes CDR1 WNHNN and CDR2 SYGVQD (reference sequence). This CDR3 is CASSDARLSGRSTDTQYF. The CDR3 coding sequence is TGCGCCAGCAGTGATGCCCGCCTTAGCGGCCGGAGCACAGATACGCAGTATTTT.

The rearrangement joins TRBV9 to TRBJ2-1; D perhaps matches TRBD2 (6 bases). The CDR3 length is 15 residues. Germline V gene lookup returns CDR1 SGDLS and CDR2 YYNGEE. Trimming took off 1 base at V and 5 bases at J, with 13 bases between the two ends. The CDR3 protein is CASSVSGGPDNEQFF. As DNA, the CDR3 is TGTGCCAGCAGCGTAAGCGGAGGGCCTGACAATGAGCAGTTCTTC.

The gene calls are TRBV2 and TRBJ2-2, with 9 bases that match TRBD1. With V trimmed by 6 bases and J by 5 bases, 1 base remained unmatched. Germline CDR1 and CDR2: SNHLY and FYNNEI. The length of the CDR3 is 13 residues. The CDR3 is CASRDRGTGELFF. The DNA for the CDR3 is TGTGCCAGCAGGGACAGGGGTACCGGGGAGCTGTTTTTT. Complete variable domain (other parts from reference TRBV2 and TRBJ2-2): EPEVTQTPSHQVTQMGQEVILRCVPISNHLYFYWYRQILGQKVEFLVSFYNNEISEKSEIFDDQFSVERPDGSNFTLKIRSTKLEDSAMYFCASRDRGTGELFFGEGSRLTVL.

V and J are TRBV7-8 and TRBJ1-3; D ambiguous. The CDR3 length is 16 residues. Germline V CDR1 and CDR2: SGHVS, FQNEAQ. Trimming stripped 0 bases from V and 0 bases from J, with 9 bases between. In nucleotides, the CDR3 is TGTGCCAGCAGCTTAGCGGGGAGACACTCTGGAAACACCATATATTTT. It translates to CASSLAGRHSGNTIYF.

In its sample, this clone was seen once. The chain couples TRBV5-4 to TRBJ2-7, with 8 bases matching TRBD1. The CDR3 covers 11 residues. CDR1 is SGHNT and CDR2 is YYREEE in the germline V gene (reference sequence). J gave up 9 bases and V 5 bases, and 4 bases lay outside the gene matches. As DNA, the CDR3 is TGTGCCAGCAGTCCCGGGACAGGGCAGTACTTC. Its translation is CASSPGTGQYF.

The chain couples TRBV4-3 to TRBJ1-5; D unresolved. This CDR3 has 16 residues. V was clipped by 1 base and J by 2 bases, with 12 bases between them. Germline loops: CDR1 LGHNA, CDR2 YSLEER. The CDR3 DNA follows: TGCGCCAGCAGCCAAGGTGGCAGGTCTCGCAATCAGCCCCAGCATTTT. It is translated as CASSQGGRSRNQPQHF.

The J gene is TRBJ2-1, the V gene TRBV9; TRBD1 matches 8 bases. CDR1 is SGDLS and CDR2 is YYNGEE in the germline V gene. CDR3 length: 16 amino acids. V lost 4 bases and J lost 0; bases outside the gene matches: 6. CDR3 region: CASSTRQGSSYNEQFF. For the CDR3, the DNA is TGTGCCAGCAGCACACGACAGGGGAGCTCCTACAATGAGCAGTTCTTC.

This chain links TRBV7-9 with TRBJ2-6, with D unresolved. Trimming left V 0 bases short and J 0 bases short, with 9 bases between. The CDR3 runs to 17 residues. In germline, CDR1 is SEHNR, CDR2 FQNEAQ (reference sequence). The CDR3 is CASSLAGASSGANVLTF. Written as DNA, the CDR3 is TGTGCCAGCAGCTTAGCTGGTGCCAGCTCTGGGGCCAACGTCCTGACTTTC.

The J gene is TRBJ2-2, the V gene TRBV11-3; the match to TRBD1 covers 7 bases. V lost 6 bases, J lost 2 bases, and 18 bases stayed unmatched. The CDR3 is 19 amino acids. CDR1 SGHNT and CDR2 YENEEA come from the germline V gene. The CDR3 nucleotides read TGTGCCAGCAGTATTGGCCCGGGACAGAACACCCCTAACACCGGGGAGCTGTTTTTT. Translated, it gives CASSIGPGQNTPNTGELFF.

V usage is TRBV7-3 and J usage is TRBJ2-3; TRBD2 agrees at 10 bases. Looked up from germline, CDR1 is SGHTA and CDR2 is FQGTGA. V shed 2 bases, J shed 5 bases, and the junction held 10 bases outside the gene matches. CDR3 length: 17 amino acids. CDR3 sequence reads: CASSLVGSGGARDTQYF. The CDR3 nucleotides read TGTGCCAGCAGCTTAGTGGGGAGCGGGGGGGCTAGAGATACGCAGTATTTT.